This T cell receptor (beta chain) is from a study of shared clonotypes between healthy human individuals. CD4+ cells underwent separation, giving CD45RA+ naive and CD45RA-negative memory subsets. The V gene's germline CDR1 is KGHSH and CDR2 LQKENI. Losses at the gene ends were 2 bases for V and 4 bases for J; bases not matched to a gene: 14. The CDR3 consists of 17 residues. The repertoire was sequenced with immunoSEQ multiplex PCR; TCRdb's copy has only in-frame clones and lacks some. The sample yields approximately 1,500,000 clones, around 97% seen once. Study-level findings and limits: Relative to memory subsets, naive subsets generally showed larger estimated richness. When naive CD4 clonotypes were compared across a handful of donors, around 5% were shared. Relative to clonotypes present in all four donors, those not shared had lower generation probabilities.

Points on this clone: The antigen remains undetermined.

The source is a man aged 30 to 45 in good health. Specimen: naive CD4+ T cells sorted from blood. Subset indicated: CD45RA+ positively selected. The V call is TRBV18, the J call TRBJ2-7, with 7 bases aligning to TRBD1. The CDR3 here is CASSPIIFTGVGYEQYF. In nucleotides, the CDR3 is TGTGCCAGCTCACCAATTATATTCACAGGGGTAGGGTACGAGCAGTACTTC.